The next 21 T cell receptor beta chains were all read from a single sample in a study of tumor T cells in aggressive B-cell lymphoma. The data were produced by immunoSEQ multiplex PCR, yet TCRdb's version contains in-frame clones alone and is incomplete. The sample lists 10,000 or so clones, 65% to 90% occurring once. Sequenced material: tumor tissue. The receptors here all came from an adult with diffuse large B cell lymphoma.

V usage is TRBV18 and J usage is TRBJ2-1; 9 nucleotides agree with TRBD1. Germline V gives CDR1 KGHSH, CDR2 LQKENI. This CDR3 spans 17 amino acids. V lost 4 bases and J lost 0; bases outside the gene matches: 7. The CDR3 nucleotides are TGTGCCAGCTCACGTCCTTGGGGACAGGGCTCCTACAATGAGCAGTTCTTC. Its protein product is CASSRPWGQGSYNEQFF.

This rearrangement joins TRBV16 to TRBJ1-1; the D is unclear. The CDR3 sequence is 14 residues long. V dropped 2 bases and J dropped 0 bases, with 7 bases sitting between them. Germline-derived CDR1 and CDR2 are KGHSY and FQNENV. CDR3 in amino acids: CASSQASVNTEAFF. The CDR3 DNA is TGTGCCAGCAGCCAAGCCAGCGTGAACACTGAAGCTTTCTTT. Based on the CDR3 plus reference TRBV16 and TRBJ1-1, the full variable domain is GEEVAQTPKHLVRGEGQKAKLYCAPIKGHSYVFWYQQVLKNEFKFLISFQNENVFDETGMPKERFSAKCLPNSPCSLEIQATKLEDSAVYFCASSQASVNTEAFFGQGTRLTVV.

This sequence joins TRBV25-1 and TRBJ1-5; weak D call: TRBD1 (5 bases). V lost 11 bases and J lost 0, with 17 bases in between. CDR1 is MGHDK and CDR2 is SYGVNS in the germline V gene. The CDR3 extends over 15 amino acids. CDR3 residues: CADPADNFSNQPQHF. The DNA for the CDR3 is TGTGCCGATCCGGCGGACAATTTTAGCAATCAGCCCCAGCATTTT. Full variable domain (missing parts from reference TRBV25-1 and TRBJ1-5): EADIYQTPRYLVIGTGKKITLECSQTMGHDKMYWYQQDPGMELHLIHYSYGVNSTEKGDLSSESTVSRIRTEHFPLTLESARPSHTSQYLCADPADNFSNQPQHFGDGTRLSIL.

V and J are TRBV7-6 and TRBJ2-5; weak D call: TRBD1 (6 bases). Between the trimmed V and J ends, which lost 1 base and 2 bases, there was a span of 20 bases. There are 18 residues in the CDR3. The germline V gene encodes CDR1 SGHVS and CDR2 FNYEAQ. In DNA, the CDR3 is TGTGCCAGCAGCTTAGTTTCTGCACCAGGACAGTTACAAGAGACCCAGTACTTC. This encodes CASSLVSAPGQLQETQYF.

The V and J genes are TRBV2 and TRBJ2-7, with D perhaps TRBD2 (6 bases). CDR3 length: 11 amino acids. V dropped 8 bases and J dropped 4 bases, with 9 bases sitting between them. Germline values: CDR1 SNHLY, CDR2 FYNNEI. CDR3: CASGEEYEQYF. In nucleotides, the CDR3 is TGTGCCAGCGGGGAGGAGTACGAGCAGTACTTC.

The J gene is TRBJ1-4, the V gene TRBV5-1; unclear D gene. The germline gives CDR1 SGHRS, CDR2 YFSETQ. Trimming took off 4 bases at V and 0 bases at J, with 7 bases between the two ends. This CDR3 has 14 residues. Written as DNA, the CDR3 is TGCGCCAGCAGCCAGACTACAACTAATGAAAAACTGTTTTTT. Encoded protein: CASSQTTTNEKLFF.

V gene TRBV7-3 combines with J gene TRBJ2-2; the D gene is possibly TRBD1 (7 bases). Germline V gene lookup returns CDR1 SGHTA and CDR2 FQGTGA. This CDR3 contains 14 residues. The V and J ends lost 10 bases and 5 bases respectively, with 17 bases between them. CDR3: CATRQGGQTGELFF. DNA for the CDR3: TGTGCCACCCGACAGGGAGGACAGACCGGGGAGCTGTTTTTT.

This sequence joins TRBV11-3 and TRBJ2-2; 12 bases are a match to TRBD2. V was clipped by 6 bases and J by 4 bases; unmatched bases: 3. The length of the CDR3 is 15 residues. The germline gives CDR1 SGHNT, CDR2 YENEEA. CDR3 sequence: CASRPGLAGTGELFF. The CDR3 region has the DNA TGTGCCAGCAGACCGGGACTAGCGGGCACCGGGGAGCTGTTTTTT.

V usage is TRBV5-1 and J usage is TRBJ2-3, with 14 bases identical to TRBD2. Trimming cost V 4 bases and J 4 bases; bases outside gene matches: 5. The CDR3 loop spans 16 amino acids. Germline V gene lookup returns CDR1 SGHRS and CDR2 YFSETQ. The CDR3 sequence: CASSTGLAGVADTQYF. As DNA, the CDR3 is TGCGCCAGCAGCACGGGACTAGCGGGAGTTGCAGATACGCAGTATTTT.

The chain combines TRBV6-5 with TRBJ1-2, with D perhaps TRBD1 (5 bases). The CDR3 extends over 15 amino acids. Trimming removed 5 bases from V and 4 bases from J, with 17 bases in between. Germline V gene data show CDR1 as MNHEY and CDR2 as SVGAGI. The CDR3 is CASSLATWGPYGYTF. For the CDR3, the DNA is TGTGCCAGCAGTCTGGCGACCTGGGGCCCCTATGGCTACACCTTC.

This rearrangement joins TRBV9 to TRBJ1-4; maybe TRBD1 (6 bases). V lost 4 bases to trimming and J lost 8 bases, with 18 bases between them. Germline loops: CDR1 SGDLS, CDR2 YYNGEE. This CDR3 comprises 15 residues. The CDR3 DNA is TGTGCCAGCAGCCCCCGGTCCGGGGGGGGCGAAAAACTGTTTTTT. Its translation is CASSPRSGGGEKLFF.

As to this clone: This same CDR3 is encoded by further DNA sequences in the sample. The chain links TRBV6-5 to TRBJ1-2; 8 nucleotides match TRBD1. V lost 5 bases and J lost 1; bases outside the gene matches: 6. CDR3 length: 15 amino acids. CDR1 is MNHEY and CDR2 is SVGAGI in the germline V gene. The CDR3 DNA reads TGTGCCAGCAGTCAAAGACAGGGGAGTAACTATGGCTACACCTTC. Residues: CASSQRQGSNYGYTF.

The chain is built from TRBV7-9 and TRBJ1-4; D is possibly TRBD1 (6 bases). V lost 1 base and J lost 5, with 14 bases in between. Germline values: CDR1 SEHNR, CDR2 FQNEAQ (reference sequence). CDR3 length: 16 residues. DNA of the CDR3: TGTGCCAGCAGCTTAGGCTTTGAGGGGGACAATGAAAAACTGTTTTTT. Its protein product is CASSLGFEGDNEKLFF.

This clone was found a few times. The V gene is TRBV6-6, the J gene TRBJ1-2; D gene uncertain. This CDR3 has 15 residues. Germline CDR1 is MNHNY and CDR2 is SVGAGI (reference sequence). Trimming cost V 2 bases and J 7 bases, with 17 bases left between them. The CDR3 loop reads CASSYKESGISGYTF. The CDR3 coding sequence is TGTGCCAGCAGTTACAAAGAATCGGGGATTAGTGGCTACACCTTC.

This clone appeared a single time. This chain links TRBV27 with TRBJ1-6; D unresolved. The CDR3 is 15 amino acids. CDR1 and CDR2 from the germline V gene are MNHEY and SMNVEV (reference sequence). The germline V and J ends were trimmed by 3 bases and 7 bases, with 13 bases remaining between them. As DNA, the CDR3 is TGTGCCAGCAGTTTTCTCTTCCCTAAGAATTCACCCCTCCACTTT. The encoded protein is CASSFLFPKNSPLHF.

The CDR3 loop reads CASSVARGRGGDTQYF. The CDR3 nucleotides are TGTGCCAGCAGCGTAGCCAGGGGGAGAGGCGGAGATACGCAGTATTTT. The chain carries TRBV9 and TRBJ2-3; 7 bases map to TRBD1. CDR3 length equals 16 residues. V lost 0 bases and J lost 5; bases outside the gene matches: 9. Germline V gene sequence: CDR1 SGDLS, CDR2 YYNGEE.

The chain combines TRBV19 with TRBJ2-7; weak D call: TRBD2 (6 bases). The CDR3 has 14 amino acids. V was clipped by 7 bases and J by 1 base, with 14 bases between them. Per germline, CDR1 LNHDA and CDR2 SQIVND (reference sequence). CDR3 residues: CASTDRGNSYEQYF. DNA for the CDR3: TGTGCCAGTACGGACCGCGGGAATTCCTACGAGCAGTACTTC. The full variable domain, its missing parts supplied by reference TRBV19 and TRBJ2-7, is DGGITQSPKYLFRKEGQNVTLSCEQNLNHDAMYWYRQDPGQGLRLIYYSQIVNDFQKGDIAEGYSVSREKKESFPLTVTSAQKNPTAFYLCASTDRGNSYEQYFGPGTRLTVT.

This clone has a handful of counts. The chain links TRBV5-1 to TRBJ1-6; TRBD1 might be the D (5 bases). Germline assignment: CDR1 SGHRS and CDR2 YFSETQ. The CDR3 has 14 amino acids. V lost 2 bases to trimming and J lost 9 bases, with 12 bases between them. The CDR3 loop is CASSFGQESSPLHF. The CDR3, as DNA: TGCGCCAGCAGCTTCGGACAAGAGAGTTCACCCCTCCACTTT.

The V and J genes are TRBV6-6 and TRBJ2-7; a weak D match, TRBD2 (5 bases). The CDR3 extends over 14 amino acids. V was shortened by 2 bases and J by 4 bases, with 12 bases between the two germline ends. Germline V CDR1 and CDR2: MNHNY, SVGAGI (reference sequence). Written as DNA, the CDR3 is TGTGCCAGCAGTTACCTCGGGATTCGGTACGAGCAGTACTTC. Encoded protein: CASSYLGIRYEQYF.

The chain couples TRBV5-6 to TRBJ2-4; a possible D gene is TRBD1 (6 bases). Looked up from germline, CDR1 is SGHDT and CDR2 is YYEEEE. V lost 0 bases, J lost 1 base, and 14 bases lay in between. This CDR3 is 17 amino acids long. CDR3 sequence reads: CASSLAVSGAAKNIQYF. CDR3 nucleotides: TGTGCCAGCAGCTTGGCGGTCTCAGGGGCGGCCAAAAACATTCAGTACTTC.

This chain links TRBV4-2 with TRBJ2-1, with no clear D. CDR3 size: 16 residues. Trimming took 1 base from V and 7 from J, leaving 17 bases between them. Germline CDR1 and CDR2: LGHNA and YNFKEQ. The CDR3 here is CASSQVKPTSKNEQFF. The CDR3 region has the DNA TGTGCCAGCAGCCAAGTGAAACCCACCTCTAAGAATGAGCAGTTCTTC.